This T cell receptor beta chain was captured by sequencing in a study of blood T cell repertoires in COVID-19. As for the study in general: Samples of COVID-19 (acute and convalescent) were obtained from the United States, Italy and Spain. Nucleic acid was either cDNA or gDNA, and it came from T cells, B-cell-depleted T cells, or PBMCs.

Using immunoSEQ multiplex PCR, the repertoire was profiled, and TCRdb retains in-frame clones only, with some absent. The sample contains around 180,000 clones, 85% to 90% of which appear only once. Participant age was about 18 to 89 years, and participants resided in about 25 US areas. Clinical histories supplied by participants themselves formed the basis of cohort assignment. V was trimmed by 3 bases and J by 2 bases, leaving 13 bases between them. The CDR3 extends over 15 amino acids. CDR1 LNHDA and CDR2 SQIVND come from the germline V gene (reference sequence). The sequenced material came from PBMCs or T cells enriched from blood (not recorded which). This sequence originates from a woman aged 40 to 49 with acute COVID-19. The chain has TRBV19 and TRBJ1-2; D call uncertain. CDR3 sequence: CASSIATSANYGYTF. The CDR3 nucleotides read TGTGCCAGTAGTATCGCCACTTCTGCAAACTATGGCTACACCTTC.